One TCR beta chain is described in this entry. Per germline, CDR1 SNHLY and CDR2 FYNNEI. V lost 1 base to trimming and J lost 8 bases; unmatched junction nucleotides: 7. The CDR3 loop spans 15 amino acids. The data were taken from a study of shared clonotypes between healthy human individuals. Profiled with immunoSEQ multiplex PCR; TCRdb holds only in-frame clones, not every one. The sample carries millions of clones, roughly 95% recorded once. The specimen was naive CD4+ T cells sorted from blood. Subset in this sample: CD45RA+ positively selected. The source of this sequence is a man aged 18 to 30 in good health. The chain has TRBV2 and TRBJ2-1, with 8 bases identical to TRBD2. CDR3 loop: CASSEEAGEGDEQFF. CDR3 DNA sequence: TGTGCCAGCAGTGAAGAAGCGGGAGAAGGGGATGAGCAGTTCTTC.